The 24 T cell receptor beta chains presented below share a single source sample, sequenced in a study of blood T cells in healthy people across ages. It was with a sample-barcoded 5' primer and a J-beta primer mix that a second PCR of about 7 to 12 cycles was run. TCRdb ran MiXCR on the 5' RACE reads and lists one entry per CDR3 protein. The sample includes 580,000 or so distinct CDR3 sequences, roughly 48% seen only once; the top ten take around 23%. Sample: blood. All receptors come from an elderly man in good health.

This sequence joins TRBV12-3 or TRBV12-4 and TRBJ1-5, with D hard to call. The CDR3 is 14 residues long. The germline V and J ends were trimmed by 6 bases and 5 bases, with 14 bases remaining between them. The CDR3 is CASSFGMRDQPQHF. Written as DNA, the CDR3 is TGTGCCAGCAGCTTCGGGATGAGAGATCAGCCCCAGCATTTT.

The J gene is TRBJ2-2, the V gene TRBV20-1; either TRBD1 or TRBD2 may fit D (6 bases each). This CDR3 has 15 residues. Germline loops: CDR1 DFQATT, CDR2 SNEGSKA (reference sequence). Trimming took 1 base from V and 1 from J, leaving 10 bases between them. Here the CDR3 reads CSARGGAGNTGELFF. CDR3 sequence (DNA): TGCAGTGCTAGAGGGGGGGCTGGGAACACCGGGGAGCTGTTTTTT.

There are a few counts of this clonotype. The chain uses TRBV20-1 and TRBJ2-7; D unresolved. V was pared by 5 bases and J by 0 bases, with 14 bases between. The V gene's germline CDR1 is DFQATT and CDR2 SNEGSKA (reference sequence). The CDR3 consists of 14 residues. The CDR3 spells CSAPDPSSSYEQYF. CDR3 DNA: TGCAGTGCTCCCGACCCGTCTAGCTCCTACGAGCAGTACTTC.

This clonotype was counted only a few times. The rearrangement uses TRBV27 and TRBJ2-5; 7 nucleotides align to TRBD1. TRBJ2-7 matches the DNA end more closely, so the J call is doubtful. CDR1 and CDR2 (germline): MNHEY, SMNVEV (reference sequence). This CDR3 has 11 amino acids. The CDR3 here is CATTTGSEQYF. CDR3 sequence (DNA): TGTGCCACCACGACAGGGAGCGAGCAGTACTTC.

The table lists this clonotype with a few counts. The chain employs TRBV3-1 and TRBJ2-1, with TRBD2 identical over 10 bases. The germline gives CDR1 LGHDT, CDR2 YNNKEL (reference sequence). V lost 4 bases to trimming and J lost 6 bases; unmatched junction nucleotides: 6. CDR3 size: 15 residues. CDR3: CASSPQRGGFNEQFF. DNA of the CDR3: TGTGCCAGCAGCCCGCAGCGGGGGGGGTTCAATGAGCAGTTCTTC.

The chain couples TRBV7-9 to TRBJ2-7; 7 bases agree with TRBD2. V lost 1 base and J lost 1; bases outside the gene matches: 7. The CDR3 is 16 amino acids. Germline V gene data show CDR1 as SEHNR and CDR2 as FQNEAQ (reference sequence). CDR3 loop: CASSLDGRRASYEQYF. DNA for the CDR3: TGTGCCAGCAGCTTAGACGGGAGGAGGGCGTCCTACGAGCAGTACTTC.

This clonotype has just a few counts. V and J are TRBV20-1 and TRBJ2-1; D gene ambiguous. Between the trimmed V and J ends, which lost 5 bases and 9 bases, there was a span of 11 bases. CDR1 is DFQATT, CDR2 SNEGSKA, per germline (reference sequence). This CDR3 has 11 residues. DNA of the CDR3: TGCAGTGCTCGAAGAGCAGTTGAGCAGTTCTTC. As protein: CSARRAVEQFF.

The rearrangement uses TRBV25-1 and TRBJ2-5; 9 nucleotides align to TRBD2. This CDR3 spans 16 amino acids. Germline V gene lookup returns CDR1 MGHDK and CDR2 SYGVNS. With V trimmed by 7 bases and J by 2 bases, 11 bases remained unmatched. CDR3 sequence reads: CASTPWAGGDQETQYF. CDR3 DNA sequence: TGTGCCAGCACCCCTTGGGCGGGAGGGGATCAAGAGACCCAGTACTTC.

The CDR3 DNA follows: TGTGCCAGCAGTCCCCCCGGGACAGGGGACCTATCCTATGGCTACACCTTC. Residues: CASSPPGTGDLSYGYTF. The V call is TRBV25-1, the J call TRBJ1-2; 10 bases map to TRBD1. Germline V gene data show CDR1 as MGHDK and CDR2 as SYGVNS. This CDR3 comprises 17 residues. J was trimmed by 4 bases and V by 5 bases; bases with no gene match: 13.

The chain employs TRBV7-9 and TRBJ1-1; D unclear. The CDR3 runs 14 residues. Per the germline V gene, CDR1 is SEHNR and CDR2 is FQNEAQ (reference sequence). Trimming took off 5 bases at V and 2 bases at J, with 12 bases between the two ends. The CDR3 nucleotides read TGTGCCAGCAGCACCCGACTGAGAAACACTGAAGCTTTCTTT. Amino acid sequence: CASSTRLRNTEAFF.

The chain has TRBV7-9 and TRBJ2-2, with D possibly matching TRBD1 (5 bases). Germline lookup yields CDR1 SEHNR and CDR2 FQNEAQ (reference sequence). Trimming took 5 bases from V and 7 from J, leaving 11 bases between them. The CDR3 is 13 residues long. CDR3 nucleotides: TGTGCCAGCAGCCACACAGGTGGCGGGGAGCTGTTTTTT. As protein: CASSHTGGGELFF.

The chain employs TRBV25-1 and TRBJ1-1; D gene uncertain. CDR1 is MGHDK, CDR2 SYGVNS, per germline. CDR3 size: 15 residues. With 4 bases removed from V and 5 bases from J, the gap between germline ends came to 17 bases. The CDR3 DNA reads as TGTGCCAGCAGTGCCCCCGGGCAGGCGTCGACTGAAGCTTTCTTT. Its protein is CASSAPGQASTEAFF.

Points on this clonotype: A much bigger clone sits one base away, suggesting this may be a read error. V and J are TRBV6-5 and TRBJ2-7, with 7 bases lining up with TRBD2. Germline loops: CDR1 MNHEY, CDR2 SVGAGI. The CDR3 consists of 13 residues. The CDR3 nucleotides read TGTACCAGCAGTTACGACAGATACGGGGAGGGGTACTTC. This codes for CTSSYDRYGEGYF.

This clonotype was detected ten times or more. V gene TRBV10-3 combines with J gene TRBJ2-7; 9 nucleotides agree with TRBD2. Per the germline V gene, CDR1 is ENHRY and CDR2 is SYGVKD. The CDR3 has 15 residues. The junction had 8 bases not matched to a gene; V was cut back by 5 bases and J by 3 bases. The CDR3 protein is CAISPGLAQNYEQYF. The CDR3 nucleotides are TGTGCCATCAGTCCCGGACTAGCGCAGAACTACGAGCAGTACTTC.

Comment on this clonotype: Since a much larger clone is just one base distant, this may be a read error. The CDR3 coding sequence is TGTGCCGGCAAGAGGACAGGATCCTACGAGCAGTACTTC. Encoded protein: CAGKRTGSYEQYF. The chain joins TRBV6-5 to TRBJ2-7, with 7 bases identical to TRBD1. Germline-derived CDR1 and CDR2 are MNHEY and SVGAGI. Unmatched junction bases numbered 8, after V lost 11 bases and J lost 1 base. The CDR3 is made up of 13 amino acids.

V usage is TRBV13 and J usage is TRBJ2-7, with TRBD2 matching over 11 bases. The last part of the DNA fits TRBJ2-4 better; the J call may be wrong. Germline loops: CDR1 PRHDT, CDR2 FYEKMQ (reference sequence). The CDR3 runs 15 residues. CDR3 DNA sequence: TGTGCCAGCAGCCCCCTAGCGGGGGGTGGGAACATTCAGTACTTC. This sequence encodes CASSPLAGGGNIQYF.

The chain employs TRBV10-3 and TRBJ2-7, with D hard to call. Germline V lookup: CDR1 ENHRY, CDR2 SYGVKD. CDR3 length: 12 amino acids. V lost 6 bases to trimming and J lost 4 bases, with 10 bases between them. The CDR3 nucleotides are TGTGCCATCAGCGCCAATAGGTACGAGCAGTACTTC. Translating it yields CAISANRYEQYF.

This sequence joins TRBV4-1 and TRBJ2-7, with 8 bases fitting TRBD1. The ends lost 3 bases at V and 1 base at J; junction bases unmatched: 5. CDR1 and CDR2 (germline): MGHRA, YSYEKL. The CDR3 is made up of 15 amino acids. The CDR3: CASSHSRTGSYEQYF. For the CDR3, the DNA is TGCGCCAGCAGCCATTCCCGGACAGGGTCCTACGAGCAGTACTTC.

V gene TRBV6-2 or TRBV6-3 combines with J gene TRBJ2-5; TRBD1 might be the D (5 bases). The J call is uncertain, as TRBJ2-7 better fits the DNA end. This CDR3 is 13 amino acids long. The germline V gene has CDR1 MNHEY and CDR2 SVGEGT. CDR3 nucleotide sequence: TGTGCCAGCAGTTACGACATTCAGGGCGAGCAGTACTTC. This encodes CASSYDIQGEQYF.

At least ten counts were recorded for this clonotype. The J gene is TRBJ2-7, the V gene TRBV6-5; maybe TRBD2 (6 bases). Germline CDR1 reads MNHEY; CDR2 reads SVGAGI. This CDR3 has 16 residues. Trimming stripped 0 bases from V and 2 bases from J, with 14 bases between. The CDR3 DNA reads as TGTGCCAGCAGTTACTCGTTCGGGACTCTCACCTACGAGCAGTACTTC. Protein product: CASSYSFGTLTYEQYF.

V is TRBV6-5 and J is TRBJ2-3, with D possibly being TRBD1 or TRBD2 (5 bases each). Germline values: CDR1 MNHEY, CDR2 SVGAGI. The ends were cut back, 2 bases at V and 2 bases at J, with 17 bases in the middle. The CDR3 consists of 17 residues. The CDR3 DNA reads TGTGCCAGCAGTTACGGCTCACCGGGACGGACCACAGATACGCAGTATTTT. It codes for CASSYGSPGRTTDTQYF.

The chain combines TRBV7-2 with TRBJ1-1; no clear D. Germline CDR1 SGHTA, CDR2 FQGNSA. V lost 5 bases to trimming and J lost 4 bases, with 14 bases between them. The CDR3 covers 14 residues. CDR3 region: CASSTHWEGTEAFF. The CDR3 nucleotides are TGTGCCAGCAGCACCCATTGGGAGGGCACTGAAGCTTTCTTT. Based on the CDR3 plus reference TRBV7-2 and TRBJ1-1, the full variable domain is GAGVSQSPSNKVTEKGKDVELRCDPISGHTALYWYRQSLGQGLEFLIYFQGNSAPDKSGLPSDRFSAERTGGSVSTLTIQRTQQEDSAVYLCASSTHWEGTEAFFGQGTRLTVV.

This clonotype has a count of ten or more. The V gene is TRBV6-5, the J gene TRBJ2-3; the D is unclear. This CDR3 spans 13 amino acids. V lost 6 bases and J lost 5, with 12 bases in between. Germline CDR1 MNHEY, CDR2 SVGAGI. CDR3 residues: CASRRVRIDTQYF. CDR3 DNA: TGTGCCAGCAGGCGCGTAAGGATAGATACGCAGTATTTT.

This clonotype turned up a few times. The J gene is TRBJ1-2, the V gene TRBV28; 11 nucleotides match TRBD1. Germline V lookup: CDR1 MDHEN, CDR2 SYDVKM. The CDR3 is 15 amino acids. The V and J ends lost 6 bases and 7 bases, in that order; junction bases with no gene match: 10. The CDR3 loop is CASSPPGQGESGYTF. CDR3 coding DNA: TGTGCCAGCAGCCCGCCGGGACAGGGGGAAAGTGGCTACACCTTC.